This TCR beta chain was documented in a study of long-term antiretroviral therapy in people with HIV. With respect to this clone: Its antigen is still unknown.

The V gene lost 3 bases and the J gene lost 6 bases, with 8 bases spanning the gap. The germline CDR1 and CDR2 sequences are SGHRS and YFSETQ. The CDR3 is 12 residues long. The assay, immunoSEQ v3.0, was run at survey level. The data were produced by immunoSEQ multiplex PCR, yet TCRdb's version contains in-frame clones alone and is incomplete. The data hold 20,000 to 30,000 clones, with around four fifths observed a single time. The study's findings and limits: Controls exceeded HIV repertoires in CDR3 length range. Records did not include ART adherence, viral resistance or therapy changes.

Sequencing used unsorted PBMCs, obtained 3 years after starting antiretroviral therapy. This chain connects TRBV5-1 to TRBJ2-3; the D gene is possibly TRBD1 (6 bases). The receptor was derived from a man younger than 35 with HIV. The CDR3 DNA follows: TGCGCCAGCAGCTATGACAGGGATACGCAGTATTTT. Encoded protein: CASSYDRDTQYF. The full variable domain, rest sourced from reference TRBV5-1 and TRBJ2-3, is KAGVTQTPRYLIKTRGQQVTLSCSPISGHRSVSWYQQTPGQGLQFLFEYFSETQRNKGNFPGRFSGRQFSNSRSEMNVSTLELGDSALYLCASSYDRDTQYFGPGTRLTVL.